These T cell receptor beta chains were read from a single sample in a study of tumor and adjacent non-tumor tissue in lung cancer. TCRdb independently ran MiXCR on the multiplex PCR reads; one entry per CDR3 protein. The repertoire consists of approximately 75,000 distinct CDR3 sequences, with around 77% occurring once and the leading ten covering about 12%. Sequencing input: lung tumor tissue. The receptors derive from a woman between 50 and 59 years old with non-small cell lung cancer. Both conserved end residues are part of each CDR3. The order of the fields is V gene, D gene, J gene, clone size, CDR3 DNA, CDR3 protein. The D gene is left open where the match is weak. Where a row states a size, it is once, few, many or the class of an expanded clone; other rows omit it.

>TRBV29-1|NA|TRBJ1-1|NA
TGCAGCGTCACGGGGGCCAGTGAAGCTTTCTTT
CSVTGASEAFF
>TRBV14|NA|TRBJ1-4|NA
TGTGCCAGCAGCCTAGACCGCGCAGAGAGAAAACTGTATTTT
CASSLDRAERKLYF
>TRBV25-1|TRBD1|TRBJ2-5|once
TGTGTCAGCAGTTCCGGGACAGGGGTTCAAGAGACCCAGTACTTC
CVSSSGTGVQETQYF
>TRBV6-1|TRBD2|TRBJ2-7|NA
TGTGCCAGCGAAGATGGAACTAGCGGGATCTACAAGCAGTACTTC
CASEDGTSGIYKQYF
>TRBV6-1|NA|TRBJ2-2|NA
TGTGCGAGCACGGCGGGGAATCGCGACGCCGGGGAGCTGTGTTTT
CASTAGNRDAGELCF
>TRBV4-2|TRBD1|TRBJ2-1|NA
TGTGCCAGCAGCCATGTCGAGGACAGGTTCTACAATGAGCAGTTCTTC
CASSHVEDRFYNEQFF
>TRBV4-1|NA|TRBJ1-1|NA
TGCGCCAGCAGCCCGTCAGGGATGACGAACACTGAAGCTCTCTTT
CASSPSGMTNTEALF
>TRBV24-1|NA|TRBJ1-2|once
TGTGCCACCGGTGAGAGGTTTACTGGCTATGGCTACACCTTC
CATGERFTGYGYTF
>TRBV12-3/TRBV12-4|TRBD1|TRBJ2-7|few
TGTACCAGCAGTGGAGGACAGGGGGCAATCTACGAGCAATACTTC
CTSSGGQGAIYEQYF
>TRBV6-4|NA|TRBJ2-6|NA
TGTGCCAGCAGTGACCCATTATCTGGGGTCAACGTCCTGACTTTC
CASSDPLSGVNVLTF
>TRBV29-1|NA|TRBJ1-1|NA
TGCAGCGCTCTGGACTGGTTGGGGACTGAAGCTTCCTTT
CSALDWLGTEASF
>TRBV7-8|NA|TRBJ2-1|NA
TGTGCCAGCAGTCCTCTAATCCTCAATGAGCACTTCTTC
CASSPLILNEHFF
>TRBV29-1|TRBD2|TRBJ2-7|many
TGCAGCGCGGGGGGGGGTCCCTACGAGCAGTACTTC
CSAGGGPYEQYF
>TRBV12-3/TRBV12-4|TRBD2|TRBJ2-1|many
TGTGCCAGCACCGTAGCGGGGGAGCAGTTCTTC
CASTVAGEQFF
>TRBV12-3/TRBV12-4|TRBD1|TRBJ2-1|NA
TGTGCCAGCAGTCACTCGGACAGGGGAGGGTGTGAGCAGTCCTTC
CASSHSDRGGCEQSF
>TRBV10-1|NA|TRBJ2-1|NA
TGCGCCAGCAGTGAAGATACCGGGTCTTGGGATGAGCAGGTCTTC
CASSEDTGSWDEQVF
>TRBV11-2|NA|TRBJ2-1|once
TGTGCCAGCAGCTTTGATAGTGCCGACAATGAGCAGCTCTTC
CASSFDSADNEQLF
>TRBV12-3/TRBV12-4|NA|TRBJ2-5|NA
TGTGCCAGCGGCCAAGGGGGGGGTAGTGAGACCCAGTACTTC
CASGQGGGSETQYF
>TRBV4-1|NA|TRBJ1-5|NA
TGCGCTAGCAGCCAAGATGGTCAACAGCGCCAGCATTTT
CASSQDGQQRQHF
>TRBV6-5|NA|TRBJ2-2|few
TGTGTCAGTAACGGGTTCGGAGGTGCTTCCGGGGAGCTGTTTTTT
CVSNGFGGASGELFF
>TRBV6-5|NA|TRBJ1-2|NA
TGTGCCAGCATGATGACCGACGGGAGCTATGGCTACACCTTC
CASMMTDGSYGYTF
>TRBV11-2|NA|TRBJ2-5|NA
TGTGCCAGCAGCTCCCTTTTGGGGACCCAGGGCGAGATCCAGTACTTC
CASSSLLGTQGEIQYF
>TRBV20-1|NA|TRBJ2-1|NA
TGTAGTGCTGCGAGCTCCTACAATGAGCAGCTCTTC
CSAASSYNEQLF
>TRBV28|NA|TRBJ1-5|NA
TGTGCCGGCAGTTGGCCTCAGTATAGCAATCAGCCCCAGCATTTT
CAGSWPQYSNQPQHF
>TRBV20-1|NA|TRBJ2-7|NA
TGCTGTGCTAGAGCCAACGGGACACCAAGGTTATCTTACGAGCAGTACTTC
CCARANGTPRLSYEQYF
>TRBV21-1|NA|TRBJ2-5|NA
TGTGCCAGGAGCCCACACACAGGGGGCGGCCGGGCCTGGATAGAGACCCAGTACTTC
CARSPHTGGGRAWIETQYF
>TRBV6-1|NA|TRBJ1-1|NA
TGTGCCAGTAGTGAAGGAATGTACACTGAAACTTTCTTT
CASSEGMYTETFF
>TRBV6-6|NA|TRBJ1-1|NA
TGTGTCAACAGTTACCCAGAAGTGAATACTGAAGCTTTCTTT
CVNSYPEVNTEAFF
>TRBV6-5|NA|TRBJ1-3|NA
TGTGCCAGCAGTTACGTTCCTGTCTCTGGAACCACCATATATTTC
CASSYVPVSGTTIYF
>TRBV12-3/TRBV12-4|TRBD2|TRBJ2-2|NA
TGTGCCAGCAGAGAGGGCTGGAGCGGGGCCGGGGAGCTGATTTTT
CASREGWSGAGELIF
>TRBV11-2|NA|TRBJ2-5|NA
TGTGCCAGCAACTTGTCCATGGAAGAGACCCAGTACTTC
CASNLSMEETQYF
>TRBV13|NA|TRBJ1-1|once
TGTGCCAGCAGCTTGGGACACTTGAGCACTGAGGCTTTTTTT
CASSLGHLSTEAFF
>TRBV4-1|NA|TRBJ2-1|once
TGTGCGAGCAGCCAGATGGGGGACTCTGAGCAGTTCTTC
CASSQMGDSEQFF
>TRBV20-1|NA|TRBJ2-3|NA
TGCAGTGTTCCGGGATCCACGGATACGCAGTATTTT
CSVPGSTDTQYF
>TRBV6-6|NA|TRBJ1-3|NA
TGTGTCAGCAACGTCGGGCAATATGATACCATATATTTT
CVSNVGQYDTIYF
>TRBV6-1|NA|TRBJ1-6|NA
TGTGCCAGAAGTGAAGGGGTCGTCGGGGATTCACCCCTCCATTTT
CARSEGVVGDSPLHF
>TRBV24-1|TRBD2|TRBJ2-1|NA
TGTGCCACCAGTGATTATGAGCTAGCGGATACTAACATTGAGCAGTTCTTC
CATSDYELADTNIEQFF
>TRBV29-1|NA|TRBJ2-7|NA
TGCAGCGTTGACATCGGTTCTGGAACCGGGGTCGACGAGCAGTACTTC
CSVDIGSGTGVDEQYF
>TRBV11-1|NA|TRBJ2-1|NA
TGCGCCAGCAGCCCGAATCCTTCGACGGGCGATGAGCAATTCTTC
CASSPNPSTGDEQFF
>TRBV4-2|NA|TRBJ2-7|NA
TGTGCCAGCAGCCAAGATAGGACATTCAGCTTCTACGAGCAGTACTTC
CASSQDRTFSFYEQYF
>TRBV12-3/TRBV12-4|NA|TRBJ2-5|NA
TGTGCCAGCATGGCCCCGGAATCCCAAGAGACCCAGTACTTC
CASMAPESQETQYF
>TRBV29-1|TRBD2|TRBJ2-1|once
TGCAGCGTTGTGGGCGGGAGTTGGGAGGCCAATGAGCAGTTCTTC
CSVVGGSWEANEQFF